Listed below are T cell receptor beta chains from one sample, sequenced in a study of a mutant IDH1 vaccine in newly diagnosed glioma. The repertoire was sequenced with immunoSEQ multiplex PCR; TCRdb's copy has only in-frame clones and lacks some. In the table there are roughly 29,000 clones, roughly 80% of which are singletons. No antigen has been identified for these receptors. The sample in question was PBMCs, obtained from a glioma patient whose treatment included an IDH1 peptide vaccine. These receptors all stem from a woman aged 18 to 35 with glioma. Each CDR3 is given with its conserved first and last residue. A D gene is named only where the DNA matches it firmly. The size of a clone is reported for some rows only, either as once, few or many, or as a class for expanded clones.

TRBD1,TRBV30,once,TRBJ1-2,CAWSVQGVRYGYTF,TGTGCCTGGAGTGTACAGGGGGTACGGTATGGCTACACCTTC
-,TRBV11-2,-,TRBJ2-7,CASSLFGGMAEQYF,TGTGCCAGCAGCTTATTTGGGGGGATGGCCGAGCAGTACTTC
-,TRBV25-1,few,TRBJ1-5,CASSERAGSQPQHF,TGTGCCAGCAGTGAACGGGCAGGGAGTCAGCCCCAGCATTTT
-,TRBV5-5,-,TRBJ2-6,CASSNPPGASGANVLTF,TGTGCCAGCAGCAACCCGCCCGGGGCCAGTGGGGCCAACGTCCTGACTTTC
-,TRBV27,-,TRBJ1-3,CASSLSVFSGNTIYF,TGTGCCAGCAGTCTCTCCGTATTCTCTGGAAACACCATATATTTT
-,TRBV6-4,-,TRBJ1-1,CASSQQGNTEAFF,TGTGCCAGCAGTCAACAGGGAAACACTGAAGCTTTCTTT
-,TRBV13,-,TRBJ1-1,CASSLGLTKSTEAFF,TGTGCCAGCAGCTTAGGCCTAACTAAGTCTACTGAAGCTTTCTTT
-,TRBV30,-,TRBJ2-5,CAWSVRGPMQETQYF,TGTGCCTGGAGTGTAAGGGGACCTATGCAAGAGACCCAGTACTTC
-,TRBV19,-,TRBJ2-7,CASSIALGAEQYF,TGTGCCAGTAGTATAGCATTGGGGGCCGAGCAGTACTTC
TRBD1,TRBV27,-,TRBJ2-1,CASSDFDRGAGGDEQFF,TGTGCCAGCAGTGACTTCGACAGGGGGGCAGGGGGGGATGAGCAGTTCTTC
-,TRBV19,once,TRBJ2-1,CASSIDRPHYNEQFF,TGTGCCAGTAGTATAGACCGACCTCATTACAATGAGCAGTTCTTC
TRBD2,TRBV2,-,TRBJ2-7,CASTNLAASSYEQYF,TGTGCCAGCACAAACCTAGCGGCGAGCTCCTACGAGCAGTACTTC
TRBD2,TRBV10-3,-,TRBJ2-7,CAISESTGGRVF,TGTGCCATCAGTGAGTCAACTGGCGGGAGGGTCTTC
-,TRBV2,-,TRBJ1-5,CASSGSPYSNQPQHF,TGTGCCAGCAGTGGCTCCCCCTATAGCAATCAGCCCCAGCATTTT
-,TRBV20-1,-,TRBJ2-1,CSARAQHEQFF,TGCAGTGCTAGAGCCCAACATGAGCAGTTCTTC
TRBD1,TRBV7-6,-,TRBJ1-1,CASSILGTGNTEAFF,TGTGCCAGCAGCATACTCGGGACAGGGAACACTGAAGCTTTCTTT
TRBD1,TRBV18,once,TRBJ2-7,CASSLGTDYEQYF,TGTGCCAGCTCTCTAGGGACAGACTACGAGCAGTACTTC
-,TRBV13,-,TRBJ2-7,CASSPGFGSEQYF,TGTGCCAGCAGCCCTGGGTTTGGGAGCGAGCAGTACTTC
TRBD1,TRBV5-6,once,TRBJ1-5,CASSLGQGAYQPQHF,TGTGCCAGCAGCTTAGGACAGGGGGCCTATCAGCCCCAGCATTTT
TRBD1,TRBV2,-,TRBJ1-5,CASKRGRTGGLYSNQPQHF,TGTGCCAGCAAAAGAGGGAGGACAGGGGGACTTTATAGCAATCAGCCCCAGCATTTT
-,TRBV9,-,TRBJ2-1,CASSLGGGSIGEQFF,TGTGCCAGCTCCCTGGGCGGAGGGAGTATTGGTGAGCAGTTCTTC
TRBD1,TRBV7-6,-,TRBJ2-7,CASSSSGGLSYEQYF,TGTGCCAGCAGCAGTTCAGGGGGCTTATCGTACGAGCAGTACTTC
-,TRBV11-1,once,TRBJ1-1,CASTPVGTEAFF,TGTGCCAGCACCCCCGTGGGCACTGAAGCTTTCTTT
TRBD2,TRBV10-3,-,TRBJ2-5,CAIKSGEQETQYF,TGTGCCATCAAAAGCGGGGAGCAAGAGACCCAGTACTTC
-,TRBV21-1,-,TRBJ1-1,CASSPIQGDCTEAFF,TGTGCCAGCAGCCCAATACAGGGGGATTGTACTGAAGCTTTCTTT
-,TRBV7-8,once,TRBJ2-5,CASSSQRVSQETQYF,TGTGCCAGCAGCTCTCAAAGGGTGAGCCAAGAGACCCAGTACTTC
TRBD1,TRBV2,large,TRBJ1-5,CASRLTGGLDSSQHF,TGTGCCAGCAGACTGACAGGGGGTTTGGATTCGTCCCAGCATTTT
-,TRBV4-2,once,TRBJ2-2,CASIALGGSANRAGELFF,TGTGCCAGCATCGCCCTTGGGGGGAGCGCCAACCGCGCCGGGGAGCTGTTTTTT
-,TRBV10-3,-,TRBJ2-7,CAIFDPSAGIGAYEQYF,TGTGCCATCTTCGACCCGTCAGCAGGGATTGGGGCCTACGAGCAGTACTTC
-,TRBV10-3,-,TRBJ2-7,CATTRDVTYEQYF,TGTGCCACCACCCGGGACGTAACCTACGAGCAGTACTTC
TRBD2,TRBV5-8,-,TRBJ2-2,CASSLLTSGPTGELFF,TGTGCCAGCAGCCTGCTGACTAGCGGACCCACCGGGGAGCTGTTTTTT
-,TRBV5-4,few,TRBJ1-3,CASSRQFSGNTIYF,TGTGCCAGCAGCCGACAGTTCTCTGGAAACACCATATATTTT
-,TRBV10-3,-,TRBJ2-2,CAISESTGLEGAYPGELFF,TGTGCCATCAGTGAGTCGACCGGGTTGGAGGGGGCTTACCCCGGGGAGCTGTTTTTT
-,TRBV6-5,-,TRBJ2-2,CASSYGVAGELFF,TGTGCCAGCAGCTACGGAGTCGCCGGGGAGCTGTTTTTT
-,TRBV5-5,-,TRBJ1-3,CASSRTDSGNTIYF,TGTGCCAGCAGCAGGACGGATTCTGGAAACACCATATATTTT
-,TRBV9,-,TRBJ1-2,CASSVVQGGNGYTF,TGTGCCAGCAGCGTAGTACAGGGAGGGAATGGCTACACCTTC
-,TRBV2,few,TRBJ2-2,CASRGRNTGELFF,TGTGCCAGCAGGGGACGGAACACCGGGGAGCTGTTTTTT
-,TRBV6-1,once,TRBJ1-5,CASSDLGGGNQPQHF,TGTGCCAGCAGTGATCTCGGTGGGGGCAATCAGCCCCAGCATTTT
-,TRBV11-2,-,TRBJ2-6,CASSSGANVLTF,TGTGCCAGCAGCTCTGGGGCCAACGTCCTGACTTTC
TRBD2,TRBV7-9,-,TRBJ2-3,CASSQDLGGSPDTQYF,TGCGCCAGCAGCCAAGATTTGGGCGGGAGCCCAGATACGCAGTATTTT
-,TRBV6-1,-,TRBJ2-5,CASSEGGRAAETQYF,TGTGCCAGCAGTGAAGGCGGGCGAGCAGCAGAGACCCAGTACTTC
TRBD1,TRBV10-3,once,TRBJ2-7,CAIRSSRDRLNEQYF,TGTGCCATCAGATCCTCCCGGGACAGGTTAAACGAGCAGTACTTC
-,TRBV5-4,-,TRBJ1-6,CASSSDSYYNSPLHF,TGTGCCAGCAGCTCTGACAGTTACTATAATTCACCCCTCCACTTT
-,TRBV11-2,-,TRBJ1-6,CASSLWGRDSPLHF,TGTGCCAGCAGCTTGTGGGGGCGTGATTCACCCCTCCACTTT
TRBD1,TRBV4-2,-,TRBJ2-5,CASSQGTGPETQYF,TGTGCCAGCAGCCAAGGGACAGGGCCGGAGACCCAGTACTTC
TRBD1,TRBV6-5,-,TRBJ2-2,CASRRWTGNTGELFF,TGTGCCAGCAGGAGGTGGACAGGGAACACCGGGGAGCTGTTTTTT
TRBD1,TRBV9,-,TRBJ1-3,CASSERPGTGRNTIYF,TGTGCCAGCAGCGAACGACCCGGGACAGGGAGAAACACCATATATTTT
-,TRBV5-6,medium-sized,TRBJ1-3,CASSFFSGSNTIYF,TGTGCCAGCAGCTTCTTCTCAGGGAGCAACACCATATATTTT
TRBD1,TRBV5-1,-,TRBJ1-1,CASSLSGGLSTEAFF,TGCGCCAGCAGCTTGTCAGGGGGCCTGAGCACTGAAGCTTTCTTT
-,TRBV7-9,-,TRBJ1-1,CASSPTQGTGTEAFF,TGTGCCAGCAGCCCGACCCAGGGAACGGGCACTGAAGCTTTCTTT
-,TRBV18,-,TRBJ2-2,CASSPHKENTGELFF,TGTGCCAGCTCACCACACAAAGAGAACACCGGGGAGCTGTTTTTT
-,TRBV2,-,TRBJ2-7,CASSGTPYEQYF,TGTGCCAGCAGCGGGACACCCTACGAGCAGTACTTC